Listed below are T cell receptor beta chains from one sample, sequenced in a study of shared clonotypes between healthy human individuals. The table came from immunoSEQ multiplex PCR; TCRdb's copy has only in-frame clones and leaves some out. Of about 380,000 clones in the sample, 96% were seen once. The sequencing input was memory CD8+ T cells sorted from blood. These receptors all come from a man in his thirties or forties in good health. CDR3s include the opening cysteine and the closing phenylalanine or tryptophan. A D gene is named only where the DNA matches it firmly. Clone size, where shown, is once, few, many, or a class for clones that have expanded.

v_call	j_call	d_call	clone_size	cdr3_nt	cdr3_aa
TRBV2	TRBJ1-1	NA	NA	TGTGCCAGCTCGGTGGCAGTTGAAGCTTTCTTT	CASSVAVEAFF
TRBV27	TRBJ1-1	TRBD1	NA	TGTGCCAGCAGTAGACAGGGGACTGAAGCTTTCTTT	CASSRQGTEAFF
TRBV5-1	TRBJ2-5	TRBD2	NA	TGCGCCAGCAGCTTGGGAGCTAGCGGGAGGTTGAGGGAGACCCAGTACTTC	CASSLGASGRLRETQYF
TRBV7-9	TRBJ2-1	NA	once	TGTGCCAGCAGCCCTGACAGATTTTACAATGAGCAGTTCTTC	CASSPDRFYNEQFF
TRBV28	TRBJ2-1	NA	NA	TGTGCCAGCAGTTTTGGGAGGAGGAATGAGCAGTTCTTC	CASSFGRRNEQFF
TRBV6-5	TRBJ2-7	NA	NA	TGTGCCTCCAGGCGGTCCAGGGGGGAATACGAGCAGTACTTC	CASRRSRGEYEQYF
TRBV30	TRBJ1-5	NA	NA	TGTGCCTGGAGTTCAACCAGGGGCAATCAGCCCCAGCATTTT	CAWSSTRGNQPQHF
TRBV5-8	TRBJ2-4	NA	NA	TGTGCCAGCAGCTTGACTGGTCTCCTAGCCAAAAACATTCAGTACTTC	CASSLTGLLAKNIQYF
TRBV28	TRBJ2-7	NA	NA	TGTGCCAGCAGGAAGATGGCCTACGAGCAGTACTTC	CASRKMAYEQYF
TRBV7-6	TRBJ2-5	NA	NA	TGTGCCAGCAGACAAAACCCAGGAGAGACCCAGTACTTC	CASRQNPGETQYF
TRBV7-2	TRBJ2-2	TRBD2	NA	TGTGCCCTCACCCGGCTAGCGGGATCAACCGGGGAGCTGTTTTTT	CALTRLAGSTGELFF
TRBV28	TRBJ2-7	NA	NA	TGTGCCAGCAGTACGGGGCCAAACTCCTACGAGCAGTACTTC	CASSTGPNSYEQYF
TRBV5-6	TRBJ2-2	TRBD2	NA	TGTGCCAGCAGCCGTAGCGGGATAGACACCGGGGAGCTGTTTTTT	CASSRSGIDTGELFF
TRBV7-9	TRBJ2-7	TRBD1	once	TGTGCCAGCAGCTTATTCTATCGGACAGGGGGAAACGAGCAGTACTTC	CASSLFYRTGGNEQYF
TRBV6-4	TRBJ1-1	TRBD1	NA	TGTGCCAGCAGAGGGGACAGGGGCACTGAAGCTTTCTTT	CASRGDRGTEAFF
TRBV5-1	TRBJ2-3	TRBD2	NA	TGCGCCAGCAGCTTGTCCTCGATAGCGGGAGCGGGCACAGATACGCAGTATTTT	CASSLSSIAGAGTDTQYF
TRBV4-2	TRBJ2-2	TRBD2	NA	TGTGCCAGCAGCCATGAGCCTAGGACTAGCGGGAGGGTCTCGGGGGAGCTGTTTTTT	CASSHEPRTSGRVSGELFF